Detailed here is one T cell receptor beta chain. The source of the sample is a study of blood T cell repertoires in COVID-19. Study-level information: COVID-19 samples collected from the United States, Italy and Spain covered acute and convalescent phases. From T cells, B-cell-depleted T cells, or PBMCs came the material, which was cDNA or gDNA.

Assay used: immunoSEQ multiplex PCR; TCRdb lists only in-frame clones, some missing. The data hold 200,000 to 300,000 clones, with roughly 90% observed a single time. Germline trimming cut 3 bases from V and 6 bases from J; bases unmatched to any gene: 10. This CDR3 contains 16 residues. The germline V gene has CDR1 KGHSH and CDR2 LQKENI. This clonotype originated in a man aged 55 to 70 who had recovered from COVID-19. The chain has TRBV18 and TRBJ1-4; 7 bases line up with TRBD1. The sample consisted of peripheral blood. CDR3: CASSPTGISNDEKLFF. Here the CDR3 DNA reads TGTGCCAGCTCACCGACAGGGATTTCGAACGATGAAAAACTGTTTTTT.